The rows below give T cell receptor beta chains drawn from one sample of a study of blood T cells in healthy people across ages. TCRdb used MiXCR to reprocess the 5' RACE reads, holding one entry per CDR3 protein. The table has about 680,000 distinct CDR3 sequences, around 48% seen once. The sequenced sample consisted of blood. The receptors originated from a woman aged 55-69 years in good health. CDR3s leave out the opening cysteine and the closing phenylalanine or tryptophan. The D gene is left open where the match is weak. The size field is filled for only some rows; it gives once, few, many or a size class.

V gene: TRBV5-1; J gene: TRBJ2-3; clone size: many; D gene: TRBD2; CDR3 length: 12; CDR3 protein: ASSLAGGTDTQY
V gene: TRBV29-1; J gene: TRBJ1-2; clone size: .; D gene: TRBD1; CDR3 length: 11; CDR3 protein: SGTGAGTYGYT
V gene: TRBV9; J gene: TRBJ2-2; clone size: few; D gene: .; CDR3 length: 11; CDR3 protein: ASGRKNTGELF
V gene: TRBV15; J gene: TRBJ2-1; clone size: .; D gene: .; CDR3 length: 15; CDR3 protein: ATSKAPRNSPYNEQF
V gene: TRBV28; J gene: TRBJ2-1; clone size: once; D gene: TRBD2; CDR3 length: 14; CDR3 protein: ASSFRLAGFINEQF
V gene: TRBV7-9; J gene: TRBJ1-5; clone size: .; D gene: .; CDR3 length: 15; CDR3 protein: ASSSTDGGGGNQPQH
V gene: TRBV7-2; J gene: TRBJ2-3; clone size: .; D gene: .; CDR3 length: 11; CDR3 protein: ASRRLLTDTQY
V gene: TRBV29-1; J gene: TRBJ2-5; clone size: many; D gene: TRBD1; CDR3 length: 15; CDR3 protein: SANLDVGQGVQETQY
V gene: TRBV28; J gene: TRBJ2-7; clone size: .; D gene: TRBD1; CDR3 length: 13; CDR3 protein: ASSRLDRSWDEQY
V gene: TRBV7-2; J gene: TRBJ2-5; clone size: many; D gene: .; CDR3 length: 13; CDR3 protein: ASSSTRQSQETQY
V gene: TRBV12-3/TRBV12-4; J gene: TRBJ1-2; clone size: few; D gene: TRBD1; CDR3 length: 11; CDR3 protein: ASSDRGFYGYT
V gene: TRBV7-2; J gene: TRBJ2-5; clone size: .; D gene: .; CDR3 length: 13; CDR3 protein: ASSDQGGFQETQY
V gene: TRBV11-2; J gene: TRBJ1-1; clone size: .; D gene: TRBD1; CDR3 length: 11; CDR3 protein: ASSLEPEGAAF
V gene: TRBV21-1; J gene: TRBJ2-7; clone size: many; D gene: .; CDR3 length: 12; CDR3 protein: ASSKGQGRNEQY
V gene: TRBV20-1; J gene: TRBJ2-7; clone size: .; D gene: TRBD1; CDR3 length: 11; CDR3 protein: SAHDRGRYEQY
V gene: TRBV9; J gene: TRBJ2-7; clone size: .; D gene: .; CDR3 length: 12; CDR3 protein: ASSPRSFSYEQY
V gene: TRBV20-1; J gene: TRBJ2-1; clone size: few; D gene: .; CDR3 length: 12; CDR3 protein: SAGGQPAYNEQF
V gene: TRBV29-1; J gene: TRBJ1-5; clone size: few; D gene: .; CDR3 length: 10; CDR3 protein: SVGQGNQPQH
V gene: TRBV12-3/TRBV12-4; J gene: TRBJ1-6; clone size: few; D gene: TRBD1; CDR3 length: 14; CDR3 protein: ASSYSGTANNSPLH
V gene: TRBV29-1; J gene: TRBJ2-5; clone size: many; D gene: .; CDR3 length: 10; CDR3 protein: SVETGTRTQY
V gene: TRBV2; J gene: TRBJ2-7; clone size: .; D gene: TRBD2; CDR3 length: 13; CDR3 protein: ASSPRGRDSYEQY
V gene: TRBV7-6; J gene: TRBJ2-5; clone size: .; D gene: TRBD1; CDR3 length: 14; CDR3 protein: ASSLEPGQGGETQY
V gene: TRBV6-2/TRBV6-3; J gene: TRBJ1-5; clone size: .; D gene: .; CDR3 length: 11; CDR3 protein: ASPPLSNQPQH
V gene: TRBV27; J gene: TRBJ1-2; clone size: .; D gene: .; CDR3 length: 11; CDR3 protein: ASSPRGYYGYT
V gene: TRBV20-1; J gene: TRBJ2-7; clone size: few; D gene: TRBD1; CDR3 length: 13; CDR3 protein: SARDGQEGTYEQY
V gene: TRBV4-2; J gene: TRBJ2-3; clone size: once; D gene: .; CDR3 length: 14; CDR3 protein: ACSQAAGPSTDTQY
V gene: TRBV7-9; J gene: TRBJ2-7; clone size: few; D gene: TRBD1; CDR3 length: 16; CDR3 protein: ASSPTRMTGFGKREQY
V gene: TRBV12-3/TRBV12-4; J gene: TRBJ2-5; clone size: .; D gene: TRBD2; CDR3 length: 13; CDR3 protein: ASRYGLAGIDEQY
V gene: TRBV6-5; J gene: TRBJ2-7; clone size: .; D gene: .; CDR3 length: 14; CDR3 protein: ASSSLGSRGTYEQY
V gene: TRBV7-2; J gene: TRBJ2-7; clone size: few; D gene: TRBD1; CDR3 length: 13; CDR3 protein: ASSKRQGSPYEQY
V gene: TRBV18; J gene: TRBJ2-2; clone size: .; D gene: .; CDR3 length: 12; CDR3 protein: ASSGTRNTGELF
V gene: TRBV27; J gene: TRBJ2-5; clone size: few; D gene: TRBD2; CDR3 length: 11; CDR3 protein: ASSREVQETQY
V gene: TRBV24-1; J gene: TRBJ1-6; clone size: once; D gene: TRBD1; CDR3 length: 13; CDR3 protein: ATSERDRGRIPLH
V gene: TRBV5-1; J gene: TRBJ1-2; clone size: once; D gene: .; CDR3 length: 12; CDR3 protein: ASSGGDSFYGYT
V gene: TRBV20-1; J gene: TRBJ2-1; clone size: once; D gene: TRBD2; CDR3 length: 15; CDR3 protein: SARRDSGRASYNEQF
V gene: TRBV20-1; J gene: TRBJ2-6; clone size: .; D gene: .; CDR3 length: 13; CDR3 protein: SASHPGSGANVLT
V gene: TRBV7-9; J gene: TRBJ2-5; clone size: few; D gene: TRBD1; CDR3 length: 13; CDR3 protein: ASSHRTGVQETQY
V gene: TRBV18; J gene: TRBJ1-4; clone size: .; D gene: .; CDR3 length: 11; CDR3 protein: VSSQGLSEKLF
V gene: TRBV2; J gene: TRBJ2-7; clone size: .; D gene: .; CDR3 length: 10; CDR3 protein: ASGMVSYEQY
V gene: TRBV18; J gene: TRBJ1-2; clone size: .; D gene: TRBD1; CDR3 length: 12; CDR3 protein: ASSVTGENYGYT
V gene: TRBV7-2; J gene: TRBJ1-1; clone size: .; D gene: .; CDR3 length: 10; CDR3 protein: ASGWRNTEAF
V gene: TRBV7-2; J gene: TRBJ2-7; clone size: .; D gene: .; CDR3 length: 12; CDR3 protein: ASSYKDGAYEQY
V gene: TRBV4-2; J gene: TRBJ2-7; clone size: few; D gene: .; CDR3 length: 15; CDR3 protein: ASSQMKGDQIYYEQY
V gene: TRBV7-2; J gene: TRBJ2-7; clone size: few; D gene: TRBD2; CDR3 length: 14; CDR3 protein: ASSLVRREAGYEQY
V gene: TRBV27; J gene: TRBJ2-5; clone size: few; D gene: TRBD2; CDR3 length: 11; CDR3 protein: ASSLIAGQTQY
V gene: TRBV10-3; J gene: TRBJ2-1; clone size: few; D gene: .; CDR3 length: 12; CDR3 protein: AISEGRSYNEQF
V gene: TRBV4-2; J gene: TRBJ2-7; clone size: .; D gene: TRBD2; CDR3 length: 17; CDR3 protein: ASSQEGLASGSWAYEQY
V gene: TRBV28; J gene: TRBJ2-7; clone size: many; D gene: TRBD2; CDR3 length: 15; CDR3 protein: ASLLRLSGLVPYEQY
V gene: TRBV20-1; J gene: TRBJ2-7; clone size: once; D gene: .; CDR3 length: 13; CDR3 protein: SALAGTRSAYEQY
V gene: TRBV20-1; J gene: TRBJ2-5; clone size: .; D gene: TRBD2; CDR3 length: 13; CDR3 protein: SYTPWAGAQETQY
V gene: TRBV28; J gene: TRBJ2-7; clone size: many; D gene: TRBD2; CDR3 length: 14; CDR3 protein: ASSFGGSGSYYEQY
V gene: TRBV20-1; J gene: TRBJ1-6; clone size: .; D gene: .; CDR3 length: 10; CDR3 protein: SARSSNSPLH
V gene: TRBV20-1; J gene: TRBJ2-5; clone size: few; D gene: .; CDR3 length: 11; CDR3 protein: SAWEEKQETQY
V gene: TRBV7-2; J gene: TRBJ2-3; clone size: few; D gene: .; CDR3 length: 11; CDR3 protein: ASTRQGTDTQY
V gene: TRBV4-2; J gene: TRBJ2-2; clone size: .; D gene: .; CDR3 length: 15; CDR3 protein: ASSPDRSSRGTGELF
V gene: TRBV9; J gene: TRBJ2-5; clone size: many; D gene: .; CDR3 length: 11; CDR3 protein: ASSVRGQETQY
V gene: TRBV6-2/TRBV6-3; J gene: TRBJ1-5; clone size: once; D gene: TRBD1; CDR3 length: 12; CDR3 protein: ASSVQGVAQPQH